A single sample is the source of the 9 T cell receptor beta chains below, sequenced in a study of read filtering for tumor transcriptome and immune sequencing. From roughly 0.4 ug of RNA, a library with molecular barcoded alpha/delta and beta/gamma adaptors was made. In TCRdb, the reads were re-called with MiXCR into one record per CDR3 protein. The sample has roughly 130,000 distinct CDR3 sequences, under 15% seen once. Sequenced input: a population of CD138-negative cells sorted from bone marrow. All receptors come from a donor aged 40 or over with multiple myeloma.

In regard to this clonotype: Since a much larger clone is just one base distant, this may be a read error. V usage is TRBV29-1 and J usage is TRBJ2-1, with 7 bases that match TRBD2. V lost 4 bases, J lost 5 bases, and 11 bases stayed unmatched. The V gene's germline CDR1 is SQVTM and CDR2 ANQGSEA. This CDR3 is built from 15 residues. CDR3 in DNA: TGCAGCGTTGGGACTGGAGTGGGGGGGGACAATGAGCAGTTCTTC. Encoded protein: CSVGTGVGGDNEQFF.

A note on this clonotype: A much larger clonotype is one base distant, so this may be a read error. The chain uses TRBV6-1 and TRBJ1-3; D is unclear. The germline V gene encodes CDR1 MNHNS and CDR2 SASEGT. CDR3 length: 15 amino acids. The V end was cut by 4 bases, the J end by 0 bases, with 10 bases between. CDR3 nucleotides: TGTGCCAGCAGTGTAGCCCAGAGCTCTGGAAACACCATATATTTT. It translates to CASSVAQSSGNTIYF.

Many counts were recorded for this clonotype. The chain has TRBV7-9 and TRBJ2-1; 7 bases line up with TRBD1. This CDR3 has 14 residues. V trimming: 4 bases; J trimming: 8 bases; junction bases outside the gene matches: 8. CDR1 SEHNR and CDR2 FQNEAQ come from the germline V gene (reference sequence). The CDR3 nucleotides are TGTGCCAGCAGCTCCTACAGGGGTATGGATGAGCAGTTCTTC. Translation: CASSSYRGMDEQFF.

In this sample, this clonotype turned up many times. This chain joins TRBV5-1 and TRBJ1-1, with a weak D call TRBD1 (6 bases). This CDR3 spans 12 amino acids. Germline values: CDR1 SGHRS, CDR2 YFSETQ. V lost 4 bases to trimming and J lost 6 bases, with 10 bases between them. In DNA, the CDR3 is TGCGCCAGCAGCGGTACAGGGCCTGAAGCTTTCTTT. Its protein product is CASSGTGPEAFF. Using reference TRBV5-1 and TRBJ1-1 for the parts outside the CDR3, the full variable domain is KAGVTQTPRYLIKTRGQQVTLSCSPISGHRSVSWYQQTPGQGLQFLFEYFSETQRNKGNFPGRFSGRQFSNSRSEMNVSTLELGDSALYLCASSGTGPEAFFGQGTRLTVV.

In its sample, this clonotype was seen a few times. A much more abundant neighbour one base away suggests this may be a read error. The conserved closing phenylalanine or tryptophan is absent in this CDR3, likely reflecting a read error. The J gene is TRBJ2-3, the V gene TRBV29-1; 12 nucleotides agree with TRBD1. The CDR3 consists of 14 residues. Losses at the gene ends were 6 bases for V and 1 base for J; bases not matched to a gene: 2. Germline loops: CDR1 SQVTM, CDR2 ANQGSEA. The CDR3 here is CSVGQGARTDTQYV. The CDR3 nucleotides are TGCAGCGTGGGACAGGGGGCCCGCACAGATACGCAGTATGTT.

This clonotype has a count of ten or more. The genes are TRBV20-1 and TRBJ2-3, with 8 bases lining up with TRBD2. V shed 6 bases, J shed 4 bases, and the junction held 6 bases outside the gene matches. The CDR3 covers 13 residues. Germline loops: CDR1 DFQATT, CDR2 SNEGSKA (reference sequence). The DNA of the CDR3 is TGCAGTGCAAACAGCGGGGGTTCAGATACGCAGTATTTT. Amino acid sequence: CSANSGGSDTQYF.

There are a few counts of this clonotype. The CDR3 protein is CAIKAGQDQETQYF. CDR3 bases: TGTGCCATCAAGGCAGGACAGGACCAAGAGACCCAGTACTTC. The chain has TRBV10-3 and TRBJ2-5, with 7 nucleotides matching TRBD1. Germline lookup yields CDR1 ENHRY and CDR2 SYGVKD. V was pared by 7 bases and J by 0 bases, with 5 bases of the junction left unmatched. The length of the CDR3 is 14 residues.

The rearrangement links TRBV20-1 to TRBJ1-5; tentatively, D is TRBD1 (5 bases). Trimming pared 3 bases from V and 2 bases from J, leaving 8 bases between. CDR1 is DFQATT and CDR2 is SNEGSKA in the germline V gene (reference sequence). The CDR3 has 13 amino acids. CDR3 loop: CSASRAGNQPQHF. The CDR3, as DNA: TGCAGTGCTAGCAGGGCAGGCAATCAGCCCCAGCATTTT.

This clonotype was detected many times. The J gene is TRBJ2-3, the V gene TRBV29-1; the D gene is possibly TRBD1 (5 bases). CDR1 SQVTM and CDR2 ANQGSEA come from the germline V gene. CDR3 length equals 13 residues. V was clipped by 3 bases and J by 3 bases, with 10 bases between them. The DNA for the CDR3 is TGCAGCGTTGACCAGGGTGGAACAGATACGCAGTATTTT. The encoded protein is CSVDQGGTDTQYF.